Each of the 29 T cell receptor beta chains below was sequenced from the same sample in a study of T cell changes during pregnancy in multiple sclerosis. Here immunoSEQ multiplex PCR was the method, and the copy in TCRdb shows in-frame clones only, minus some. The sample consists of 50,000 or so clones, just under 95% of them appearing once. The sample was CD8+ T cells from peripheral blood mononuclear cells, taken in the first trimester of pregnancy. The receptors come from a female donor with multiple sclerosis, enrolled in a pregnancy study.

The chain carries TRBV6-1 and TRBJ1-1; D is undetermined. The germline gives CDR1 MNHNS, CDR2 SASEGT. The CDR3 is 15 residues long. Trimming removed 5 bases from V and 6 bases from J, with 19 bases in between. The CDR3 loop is CASSPLVLAASEAFF. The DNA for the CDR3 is TGTGCCAGCAGTCCCCTAGTCCTGGCAGCCTCTGAAGCTTTCTTT.

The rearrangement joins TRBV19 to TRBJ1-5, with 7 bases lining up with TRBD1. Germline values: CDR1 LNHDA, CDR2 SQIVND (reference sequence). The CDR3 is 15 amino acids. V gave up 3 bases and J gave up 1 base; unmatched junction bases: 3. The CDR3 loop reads CASSMIQGSNQPQHF. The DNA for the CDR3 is TGTGCCAGTAGTATGATACAGGGGAGCAATCAGCCCCAGCATTTT.

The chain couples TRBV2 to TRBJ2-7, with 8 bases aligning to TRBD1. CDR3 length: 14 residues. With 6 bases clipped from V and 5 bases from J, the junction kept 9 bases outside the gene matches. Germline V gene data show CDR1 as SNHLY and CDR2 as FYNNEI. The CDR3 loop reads CASSDYRGFNEQYF. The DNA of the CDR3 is TGTGCCAGCAGCGACTACAGGGGGTTTAACGAGCAGTACTTC.

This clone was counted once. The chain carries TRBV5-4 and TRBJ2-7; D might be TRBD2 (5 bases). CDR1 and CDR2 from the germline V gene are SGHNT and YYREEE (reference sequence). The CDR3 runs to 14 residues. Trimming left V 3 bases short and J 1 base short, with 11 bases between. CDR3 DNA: TGTGCCAGCAGCTATCTAGCTGGTTCCTACGAGCAGTACTTC. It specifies CASSYLAGSYEQYF.

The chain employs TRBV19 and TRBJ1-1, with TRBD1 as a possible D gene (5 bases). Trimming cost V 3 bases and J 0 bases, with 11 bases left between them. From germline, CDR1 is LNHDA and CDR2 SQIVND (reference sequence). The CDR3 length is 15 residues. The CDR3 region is CASSITAGLNTEAFF. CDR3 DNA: TGTGCCAGTAGTATCACGGCAGGGCTGAACACTGAAGCTTTCTTT.

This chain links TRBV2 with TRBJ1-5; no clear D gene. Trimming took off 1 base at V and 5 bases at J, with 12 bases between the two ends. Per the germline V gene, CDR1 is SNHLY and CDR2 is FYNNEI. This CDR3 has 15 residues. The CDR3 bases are TGTGCCAGCAGTGAAGGGAGGGTAAACTATCAGCCCCAGCATTTT. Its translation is CASSEGRVNYQPQHF.

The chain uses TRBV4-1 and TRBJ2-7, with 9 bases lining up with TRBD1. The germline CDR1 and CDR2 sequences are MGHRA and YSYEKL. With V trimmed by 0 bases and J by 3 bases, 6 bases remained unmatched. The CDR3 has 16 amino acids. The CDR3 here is CASSQDAGQGYYEQYF. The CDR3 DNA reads TGCGCCAGCAGCCAAGATGCGGGACAGGGCTACTACGAGCAGTACTTC.

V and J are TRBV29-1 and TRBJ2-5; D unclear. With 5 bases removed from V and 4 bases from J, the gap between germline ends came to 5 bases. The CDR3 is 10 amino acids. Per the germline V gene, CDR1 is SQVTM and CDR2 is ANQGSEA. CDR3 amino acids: CSVLAETQYF. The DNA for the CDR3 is TGCAGCGTTCTGGCAGAGACCCAGTACTTC.

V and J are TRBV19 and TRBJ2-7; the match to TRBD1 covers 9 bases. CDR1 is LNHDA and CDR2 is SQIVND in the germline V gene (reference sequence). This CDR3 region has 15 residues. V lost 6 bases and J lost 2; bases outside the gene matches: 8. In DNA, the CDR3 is TGTGCCAGTAGCTTTGGGACAGGGATCCCCTACGAGCAGTACTTC. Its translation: CASSFGTGIPYEQYF. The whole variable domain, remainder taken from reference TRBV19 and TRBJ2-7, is DGGITQSPKYLFRKEGQNVTLSCEQNLNHDAMYWYRQDPGQGLRLIYYSQIVNDFQKGDIAEGYSVSREKKESFPLTVTSAQKNPTAFYLCASSFGTGIPYEQYFGPGTRLTVT.

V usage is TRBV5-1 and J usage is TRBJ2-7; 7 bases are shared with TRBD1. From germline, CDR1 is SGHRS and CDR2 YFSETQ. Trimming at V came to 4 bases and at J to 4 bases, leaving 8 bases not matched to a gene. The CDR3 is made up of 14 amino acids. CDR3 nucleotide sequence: TGCGCCAGCAGCCTCCGGACAGGATTTTACGAGCAGTACTTC. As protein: CASSLRTGFYEQYF.

The CDR3 DNA sequence: TGTGCCAGCAGCTTAAGTAGGGGTAATGGCTACACCTTC. It is translated as CASSLSRGNGYTF. The chain links TRBV11-2 to TRBJ1-2; TRBD1 might be the D (5 bases). V was shortened by 2 bases and J by 6 bases, with 10 bases between the two germline ends. The V gene's germline CDR1 is SGHAT and CDR2 FQNNGV. This CDR3 spans 13 amino acids.

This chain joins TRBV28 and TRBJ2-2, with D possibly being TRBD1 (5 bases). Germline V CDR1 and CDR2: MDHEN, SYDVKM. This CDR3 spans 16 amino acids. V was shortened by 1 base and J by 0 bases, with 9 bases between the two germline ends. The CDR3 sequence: CASSLLQVPNTGELFF. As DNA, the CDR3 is TGTGCCAGCAGTTTATTACAGGTTCCGAACACCGGGGAGCTGTTTTTT.

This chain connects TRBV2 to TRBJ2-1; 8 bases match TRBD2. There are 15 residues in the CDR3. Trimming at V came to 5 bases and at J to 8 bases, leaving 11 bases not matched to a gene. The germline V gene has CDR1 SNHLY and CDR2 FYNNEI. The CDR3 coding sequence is TGTGCCAGCAGTTCGTTGGCGGGAGGAGTGGATGAGCAGTTCTTC. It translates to CASSSLAGGVDEQFF.

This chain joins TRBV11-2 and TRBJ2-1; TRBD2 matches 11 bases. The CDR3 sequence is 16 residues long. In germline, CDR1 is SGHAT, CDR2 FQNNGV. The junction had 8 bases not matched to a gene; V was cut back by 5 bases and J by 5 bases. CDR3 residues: CASSPLAGGWDNEQFF. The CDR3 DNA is TGTGCCAGCAGCCCCTTAGCGGGAGGGTGGGACAATGAGCAGTTCTTC. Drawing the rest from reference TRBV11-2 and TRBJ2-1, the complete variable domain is EAGVAQSPRYKIIEKRQSVAFWCNPISGHATLYWYQQILGQGPKLLIQFQNNGVVDDSQLPKDRFSAERLKGVDSTLKIQPAKLEDSAVYLCASSPLAGGWDNEQFFGPGTRLTVL.

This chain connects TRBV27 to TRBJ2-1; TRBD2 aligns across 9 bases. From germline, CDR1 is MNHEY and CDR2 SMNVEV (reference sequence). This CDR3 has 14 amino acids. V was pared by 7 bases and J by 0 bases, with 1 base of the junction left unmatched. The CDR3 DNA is TGTGCCAGCACGACTAGCGGCTCCTACAATGAGCAGTTCTTC. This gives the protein CASTTSGSYNEQFF.

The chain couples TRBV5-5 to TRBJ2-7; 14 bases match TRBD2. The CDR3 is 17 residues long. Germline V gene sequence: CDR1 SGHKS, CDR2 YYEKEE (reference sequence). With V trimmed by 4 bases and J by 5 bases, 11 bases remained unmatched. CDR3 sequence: CASSPDRGLAGEDEQYF. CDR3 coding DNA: TGTGCCAGCAGCCCTGACCGGGGACTAGCGGGAGAGGACGAGCAGTACTTC.

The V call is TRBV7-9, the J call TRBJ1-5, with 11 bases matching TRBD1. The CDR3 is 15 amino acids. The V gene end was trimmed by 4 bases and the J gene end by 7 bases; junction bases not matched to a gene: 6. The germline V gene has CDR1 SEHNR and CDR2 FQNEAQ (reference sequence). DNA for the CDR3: TGTGCCAGCAGCTCGTGGGGGGACAGGGGGCAGCCCCAGCATTTT. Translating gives CASSSWGDRGQPQHF.

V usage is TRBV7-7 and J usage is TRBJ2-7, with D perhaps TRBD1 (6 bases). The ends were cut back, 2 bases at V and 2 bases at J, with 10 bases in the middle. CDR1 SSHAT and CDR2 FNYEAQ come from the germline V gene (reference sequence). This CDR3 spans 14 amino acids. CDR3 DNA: TGTGCCAGCAGCTTATCGCAGGGGCCCTACGAGCAGTACTTC. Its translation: CASSLSQGPYEQYF.

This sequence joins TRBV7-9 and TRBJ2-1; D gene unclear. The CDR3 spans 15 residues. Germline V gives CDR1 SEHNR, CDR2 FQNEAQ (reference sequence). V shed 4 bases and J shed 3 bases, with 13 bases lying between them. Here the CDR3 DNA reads TGTGCCAGCAGCTCCTTTTTGCGGAACTACAATGAGCAGTTCTTC. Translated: CASSSFLRNYNEQFF.

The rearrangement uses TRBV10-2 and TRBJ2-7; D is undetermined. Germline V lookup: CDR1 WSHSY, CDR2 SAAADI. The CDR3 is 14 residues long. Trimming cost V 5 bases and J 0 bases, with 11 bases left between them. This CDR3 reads CASSLAESSYEQYF. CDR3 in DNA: TGCGCCAGCAGTTTGGCGGAAAGCTCCTACGAGCAGTACTTC.

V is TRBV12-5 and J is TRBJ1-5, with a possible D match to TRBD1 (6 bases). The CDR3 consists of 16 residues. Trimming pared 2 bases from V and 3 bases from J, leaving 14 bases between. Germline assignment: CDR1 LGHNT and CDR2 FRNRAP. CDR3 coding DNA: TGTGCTAGTGGTTTGATCTCGGGACATAACAATCAGCCCCAGCATTTT. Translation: CASGLISGHNNQPQHF.

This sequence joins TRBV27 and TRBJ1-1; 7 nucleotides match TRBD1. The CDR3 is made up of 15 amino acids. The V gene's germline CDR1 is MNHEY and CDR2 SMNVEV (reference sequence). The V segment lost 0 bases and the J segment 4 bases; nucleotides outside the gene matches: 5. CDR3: CASSLSSGGGTEAFF. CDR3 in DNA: TGTGCCAGCAGTTTATCTTCAGGGGGAGGCACTGAAGCTTTCTTT.

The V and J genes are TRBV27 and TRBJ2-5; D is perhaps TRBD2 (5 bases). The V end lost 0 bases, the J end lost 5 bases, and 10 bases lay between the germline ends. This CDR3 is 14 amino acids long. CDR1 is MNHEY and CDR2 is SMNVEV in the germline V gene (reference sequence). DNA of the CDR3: TGTGCCAGCAGTTTATCGAGGGCTGGTGAGACCCAGTACTTC. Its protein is CASSLSRAGETQYF.

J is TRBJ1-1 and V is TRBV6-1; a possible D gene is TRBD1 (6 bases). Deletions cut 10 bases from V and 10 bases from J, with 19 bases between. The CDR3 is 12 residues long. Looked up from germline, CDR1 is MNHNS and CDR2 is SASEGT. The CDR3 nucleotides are TGTGCCATCCTGGAACAACAGGGATTAGCTTTCTTT. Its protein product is CAILEQQGLAFF.

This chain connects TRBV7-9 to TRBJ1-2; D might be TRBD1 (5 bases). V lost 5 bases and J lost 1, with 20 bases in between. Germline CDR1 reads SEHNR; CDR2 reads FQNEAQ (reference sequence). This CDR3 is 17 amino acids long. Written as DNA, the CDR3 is TGTGCCAGCAGCCCGACGGGCTTTACAGGACATAACTATGGCTACACCTTC. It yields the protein CASSPTGFTGHNYGYTF.

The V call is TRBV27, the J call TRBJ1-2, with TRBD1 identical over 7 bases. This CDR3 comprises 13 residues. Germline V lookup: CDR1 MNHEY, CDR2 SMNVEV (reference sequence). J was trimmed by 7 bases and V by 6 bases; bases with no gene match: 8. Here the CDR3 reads CASRGQGESGYTF. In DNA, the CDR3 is TGTGCCAGCAGGGGTCAGGGGGAGTCTGGCTACACCTTC.

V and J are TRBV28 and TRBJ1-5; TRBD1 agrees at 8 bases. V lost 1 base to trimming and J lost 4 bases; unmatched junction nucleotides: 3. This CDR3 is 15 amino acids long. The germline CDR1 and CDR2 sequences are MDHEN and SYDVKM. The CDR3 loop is CASSLSGQENQPQHF. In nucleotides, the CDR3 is TGTGCCAGCAGTTTATCGGGACAGGAAAATCAGCCCCAGCATTTT.

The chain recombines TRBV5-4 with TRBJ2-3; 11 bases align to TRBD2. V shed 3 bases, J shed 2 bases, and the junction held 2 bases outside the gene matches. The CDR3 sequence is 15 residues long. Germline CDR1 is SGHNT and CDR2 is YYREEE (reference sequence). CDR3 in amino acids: CASSSGLAVTDTQYF. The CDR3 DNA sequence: TGTGCCAGCAGCTCGGGACTAGCGGTCACAGATACGCAGTATTTT.

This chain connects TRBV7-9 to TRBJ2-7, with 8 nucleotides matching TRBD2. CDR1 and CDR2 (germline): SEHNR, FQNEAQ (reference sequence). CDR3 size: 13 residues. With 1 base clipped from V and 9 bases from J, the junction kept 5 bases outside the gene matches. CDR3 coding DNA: TGTGCCAGCAGCTTAGAAGCGGGAGAGGTGCAGTACTTC. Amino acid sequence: CASSLEAGEVQYF.